The rows below give T cell receptor beta chains drawn from one sample of a study of blood T cells in healthy people across ages. Using its own MiXCR run on the 5' RACE reads, TCRdb lists one record per CDR3 protein. This sample carries some 1.7 million distinct CDR3 sequences, 28% of them seen once, and the ten largest clones take 7.7%. Material: blood. The receptor source for this set is a woman in her twenties or thirties in good health. The CDR3 runs from the conserved cysteine through the conserved F or W. D genes are given only for firm matches. Expanded clones are given a class, and other clones once, few, many or no size at all.

d_call: .; j_call: TRBJ2-5; clone_size: few; v_call: TRBV28; cdr3_nt: TGTGCCAGCAGACCGGGGGGCGAGACCCAGTACTTC; cdr3_aa: CASRPGGETQYF
d_call: .; j_call: TRBJ2-7; clone_size: .; v_call: TRBV19; cdr3_nt: TGTGCCAGTAGCAGGGACCCAGCCTACGAGCAGTACTTC; cdr3_aa: CASSRDPAYEQYF
d_call: .; j_call: TRBJ2-7; clone_size: many; v_call: TRBV29-1; cdr3_nt: TGCAGCGTTGAGAAGGAGAGGGTTTCAGGTTACGAGCAGTACTTC; cdr3_aa: CSVEKERVSGYEQYF
d_call: .; j_call: TRBJ2-1; clone_size: many; v_call: TRBV12-3/TRBV12-4; cdr3_nt: TGTGCCAGCAGTCACCCCCGGGGGAGACCCTACAATGAGCAGTTCTTC; cdr3_aa: CASSHPRGRPYNEQFF
d_call: .; j_call: TRBJ1-1; clone_size: few; v_call: TRBV30; cdr3_nt: TGTGCCTGGATCGTGAGAGGGACCACTGAAGCTTTCTTT; cdr3_aa: CAWIVRGTTEAFF
d_call: .; j_call: TRBJ2-4; clone_size: few; v_call: TRBV3-1; cdr3_nt: TGTGCCAGCAGCCCGGGACACTCACTAGCCAAAAACATTCAGTACTTC; cdr3_aa: CASSPGHSLAKNIQYF
d_call: .; j_call: TRBJ1-2; clone_size: .; v_call: TRBV6-1; cdr3_nt: TGTGCCAGCAGTGGGGGGGACATCTATGGCTACACCTTC; cdr3_aa: CASSGGDIYGYTF
d_call: TRBD1; j_call: TRBJ2-5; clone_size: few; v_call: TRBV20-1; cdr3_nt: TGCAGTGCTCCAGATCCGGGACAGGGAGGAGAGACCCAGTACTTC; cdr3_aa: CSAPDPGQGGETQYF
d_call: TRBD1; j_call: TRBJ1-6; clone_size: few; v_call: TRBV20-1; cdr3_nt: TGCAGTGCGACCCAGGGGACAGATTCACCCCTCCACTTT; cdr3_aa: CSATQGTDSPLHF
d_call: TRBD1; j_call: TRBJ2-1; clone_size: .; v_call: TRBV10-2; cdr3_nt: TGCGCCAGCTCTACAGGGGCTCACCCAAATGAGCAGTTCTTC; cdr3_aa: CASSTGAHPNEQFF
d_call: .; j_call: TRBJ2-3; clone_size: few; v_call: TRBV2; cdr3_nt: TGTGCCAGCAGTGTAAGCGGGGATACGCAGTATTTT; cdr3_aa: CASSVSGDTQYF
d_call: .; j_call: TRBJ2-5; clone_size: many; v_call: TRBV7-3; cdr3_nt: TGTGCCAGCAGCTTTTTTGGCGGGAACCAAGAGACCCAGTACTTC; cdr3_aa: CASSFFGGNQETQYF
d_call: TRBD1; j_call: TRBJ1-2; clone_size: .; v_call: TRBV27; cdr3_nt: TGTGCCAGCAGTAGGGGGACAGGGCCCTTCAATGGCTACACCTTC; cdr3_aa: CASSRGTGPFNGYTF
d_call: TRBD2; j_call: TRBJ2-2; clone_size: many; v_call: TRBV5-1; cdr3_nt: TGCGCCAGCAGCTTGGCGGTAGCGGGAGCCGGCACCGGGGAGCTGTTTTTT; cdr3_aa: CASSLAVAGAGTGELFF
d_call: .; j_call: TRBJ1-2; clone_size: .; v_call: TRBV7-2; cdr3_nt: TGTGCCAGCAGCCCCACAGGGACCCCCCTCTATGGCTACACCTTC; cdr3_aa: CASSPTGTPLYGYTF